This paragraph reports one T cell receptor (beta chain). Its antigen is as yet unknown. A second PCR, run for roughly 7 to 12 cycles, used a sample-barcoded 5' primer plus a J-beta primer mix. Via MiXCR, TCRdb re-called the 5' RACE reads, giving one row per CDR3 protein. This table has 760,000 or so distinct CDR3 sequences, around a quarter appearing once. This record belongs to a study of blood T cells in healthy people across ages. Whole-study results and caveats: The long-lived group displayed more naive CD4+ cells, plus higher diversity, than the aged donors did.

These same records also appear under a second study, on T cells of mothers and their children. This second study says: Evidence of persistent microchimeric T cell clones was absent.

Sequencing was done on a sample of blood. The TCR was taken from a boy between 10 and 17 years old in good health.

The CDR3 bases are TGTGCCAGCAGTTTTGACGGCGACTCCTACGAGCAGTACTTC. This encodes CASSFDGDSYEQYF. J is TRBJ2-7 and V is TRBV5-6; D call uncertain. Trimming removed 5 bases from V and 0 bases from J, with 12 bases in between. The CDR3 extends over 14 amino acids. The germline CDR1 and CDR2 sequences are SGHDT and YYEEEE.